Described below is a single T cell receptor (beta chain) sequence and its context. Germline CDR1 reads GTSNPN; CDR2 reads SVGIG (reference sequence). This CDR3 has 12 residues. Trimming shortened V by 7 bases and J by 7 bases, and 15 bases separated the two germline ends. Original methodology: For nucleated cells, counts were estimated from reference gene primer amplification. Clones were sequenced by immunoSEQ multiplex PCR, and TCRdb holds only the in-frame ones, with some missing. The DNA was the basis for D and trimming; V, J and clone size are from that table. The profile shows over 130,000 clones, over 65% of them singletons. The data were obtained in a study of blood T cell repertoires in COVID-19. Across the whole study: The cDNA or gDNA used as material had been derived from T cells, B-cell-depleted T cells, or PBMCs.

Sequencing was performed on peripheral blood. The chain is built from TRBV30 and TRBJ2-3; D may be TRBD1 (6 bases). The receptor was isolated from a man aged 50-60 years with acute or convalescent COVID-19. CDR3 in DNA: TGTGCCTCGGGACAAGGGGGATATACGCAGTATTTT. This sequence encodes CASGQGGYTQYF. The whole variable domain, remainder taken from reference TRBV30 and TRBJ2-3, is SQTIHQWPATLVQPVGSPLSLECTVEGTSNPNLYWYRQAAGRGLQLLFYSVGIGQISSEVPQNLSASRPQDRQFILSSKKLLLSDSGFYLCASGQGGYTQYFGPGTRLTVL.